The 22 T cell receptor beta chains presented below share a single source sample, sequenced in a study of blood T cell repertoires in COVID-19. Measured with immunoSEQ multiplex PCR; TCRdb has only the in-frame clones, and not every one. The sample has 150,000 or so clones; 70% to 90% are singletons. Sequenced input: peripheral blood. Receptors originate from a man aged 60 to 75 with acute or convalescent COVID-19.

The CDR3: CASSTGTGNTGELFF. CDR3 coding DNA: TGTGCCAGCAGCACCGGGACAGGGAACACCGGGGAGCTGTTTTTT. The rearrangement uses TRBV6-5 and TRBJ2-2, with 8 bases aligning to TRBD1. V lost 6 bases, J lost 1 base, and 4 bases stayed unmatched. Looked up from germline, CDR1 is MNHEY and CDR2 is SVGAGI. The CDR3 loop spans 15 amino acids.

The chain recombines TRBV18 with TRBJ1-2; 7 nucleotides align to TRBD1. The trim removed 2 bases at V and 5 bases at J, leaving 14 bases unmatched. Germline V gene lookup returns CDR1 KGHSH and CDR2 LQKENI. CDR3 length: 17 amino acids. DNA for the CDR3: TGTGCCAGCTCACCATCCACAGGGGAAGCTTTACCTTATGGCTACACCTTC. Translated: CASSPSTGEALPYGYTF.

The CDR3 loop reads CAWGALETQYF. Written as DNA, the CDR3 is TGTGCCTGGGGGGCTCTAGAGACCCAGTACTTC. The V gene is TRBV30, the J gene TRBJ2-5; possibly TRBD1 for D (5 bases). The V end lost 5 bases, the J end lost 4 bases, and 8 bases lay between the germline ends. The CDR3 sequence is 11 residues long. The V gene's germline CDR1 is GTSNPN and CDR2 SVGIG (reference sequence).

V usage is TRBV24-1 and J usage is TRBJ2-7; D perhaps matches TRBD1 (5 bases). This CDR3 is 15 amino acids long. The germline V gene encodes CDR1 KGHDR and CDR2 SFDVKD. Trimming removed 4 bases from V and 0 bases from J, with 12 bases in between. The CDR3 DNA sequence: TGTGCCACCAGTGAGAGAAGGGGAACCTCCTACGAGCAGTACTTC. Translated, it gives CATSERRGTSYEQYF.

The gene calls are TRBV6-5 and TRBJ1-1, with D possibly being TRBD1 (5 bases). The CDR3 consists of 14 residues. V lost 0 bases and J 5 bases, leaving 10 bases between the germline ends. The germline gives CDR1 MNHEY, CDR2 SVGAGI. As DNA, the CDR3 is TGTGCCAGCAGTTACTCTCCGGGGGGGACTGAAGCTTTCTTT. Its protein product is CASSYSPGGTEAFF.

The V and J genes are TRBV7-9 and TRBJ1-6; TRBD1 matches 7 bases. Germline CDR1 SEHNR, CDR2 FQNEAQ (reference sequence). This CDR3 has 17 amino acids. Trimming removed 5 bases from V and 0 bases from J; junction bases left unmatched: 7. The CDR3 spells CASSGGTADSYNSPLHF. CDR3 DNA sequence: TGTGCCAGCAGCGGGGGGACAGCCGACTCCTATAATTCACCCCTCCACTTT.

The chain is built from TRBV27 and TRBJ1-5, with a tentative D call TRBD1 (5 bases). Deletions cut 6 bases from V and 2 bases from J, with 8 bases between. Per germline, CDR1 MNHEY and CDR2 SMNVEV (reference sequence). There are 13 residues in the CDR3. The CDR3 loop is CASRGLGNQPQHF. CDR3 sequence (DNA): TGTGCCAGCAGGGGGCTGGGCAATCAGCCCCAGCATTTT.

For the CDR3, the DNA is TGTGCCAGCAGTTTATTGGGCCACACAGATACGCAGTATTTT. Translating it yields CASSLLGHTDTQYF. The chain links TRBV28 to TRBJ2-3, with D hard to call. The length of the CDR3 is 14 residues. Germline-derived CDR1 and CDR2 are MDHEN and SYDVKM. Trimming pared 1 base from V and 2 bases from J, leaving 7 bases between. The entire variable domain, with the rest obtained from reference TRBV28 and TRBJ2-3, is as follows: DVKVTQSSRYLVKRTGEKVFLECVQDMDHENMFWYRQDPGLGLRLIYFSYDVKMKEKGDIPEGYSVSREKKERFSLILESASTNQTSMYLCASSLLGHTDTQYFGPGTRLTVL.

This chain links TRBV27 with TRBJ2-7; a possible D gene is TRBD1 (5 bases). Germline CDR1 MNHEY, CDR2 SMNVEV (reference sequence). This CDR3 has 14 residues. The V end was cut by 5 bases, the J end by 6 bases, with 17 bases between. The CDR3 coding sequence is TGTGCCAGCAGTCCCCAGGGTAGGGTGGGCGAGCAGTACTTC. Protein: CASSPQGRVGEQYF.

The rearrangement uses TRBV2 and TRBJ1-5, with D unresolved. The CDR3 spans 17 residues. The V gene lost 2 bases and the J gene lost 6 bases, with 20 bases spanning the gap. Germline values: CDR1 SNHLY, CDR2 FYNNEI. The CDR3 sequence: CASSESGFNQFAQPQHF. CDR3 coding DNA: TGTGCCAGCAGTGAAAGCGGTTTCAATCAGTTTGCTCAGCCCCAGCATTTT.

The chain is built from TRBV5-1 and TRBJ1-4, with no clear D. With 0 bases removed from V and 5 bases from J, the gap between germline ends came to 8 bases. Germline CDR1 and CDR2: SGHRS and YFSETQ. The CDR3 totals 14 residues. Here the CDR3 reads CASSLVPPNEKLFF. The DNA of the CDR3 is TGCGCCAGCAGCTTGGTCCCCCCAAATGAAAAACTGTTTTTT.

The chain links TRBV5-1 to TRBJ1-2, with 11 positions matching TRBD1. V shed 3 bases and J 6 bases; nucleotides not matched to a gene: 1. Germline V lookup: CDR1 SGHRS, CDR2 YFSETQ. The CDR3 length is 13 residues. This CDR3 is CASSSGQGDGYTF. The CDR3, as DNA: TGCGCCAGCAGCTCGGGACAGGGGGATGGCTACACCTTC.

The chain combines TRBV7-2 with TRBJ2-7, with 7 bases that match TRBD2. Germline loops: CDR1 SGHTA, CDR2 FQGNSA. Trimming took 1 base from V and 7 from J; bases not matched to a gene: 4. The CDR3 is 13 residues long. The CDR3 nucleotides are TGTGCCAGCAGCTTAGAATCTAGCGGAGAGCAGTACTTC. This encodes CASSLESSGEQYF.

The CDR3 nucleotides read TGCAGCGTTGAATATCCGGTAGGGACAGGGCACCAGTACTTC. Protein sequence: CSVEYPVGTGHQYF. The chain is built from TRBV29-1 and TRBJ2-7, with 9 bases aligning to TRBD1. The V and J ends lost 2 bases and 10 bases, in that order; junction bases with no gene match: 12. The CDR3 spans 14 residues. The germline CDR1 and CDR2 sequences are SQVTM and ANQGSEA.

This clone was seen a few times. This chain uses TRBV2 with TRBJ1-1; 10 bases match TRBD1. The CDR3 is made up of 14 amino acids. V lost 4 bases and J lost 5; bases outside the gene matches: 4. Per germline, CDR1 SNHLY and CDR2 FYNNEI. The CDR3 nucleotides read TGTGCCAGCAGTGGACAGGGGGCAGGAACTGAAGCTTTCTTT. Translation: CASSGQGAGTEAFF.

About this clone itself: The junction departs from the called germline gene at one end, perhaps through a read error. The rearrangement joins TRBV7-7 to TRBJ2-1, with 10 bases fitting TRBD2. Germline CDR1 is SSHAT and CDR2 is FNYEAQ (reference sequence). This CDR3 comprises 15 residues. The CDR3 DNA follows: TGTGCTAGCAGCTTTAAGCGGGAGGGATACAATGAGCAGTTCTTC. This encodes CASSFKREGYNEQFF.

This sequence joins TRBV6-5 and TRBJ1-1; no clear D gene. CDR3 length equals 15 residues. V dropped 3 bases and J dropped 1 base, with 12 bases sitting between them. The V gene's germline CDR1 is MNHEY and CDR2 SVGAGI. CDR3 sequence: CASSYETAGNTEAFF. In nucleotides, the CDR3 is TGTGCCAGCAGTTATGAAACCGCCGGGAACACTGAAGCTTTCTTT.

This clone was counted only a few times. The chain links TRBV28 to TRBJ2-2; D may be TRBD2 (6 bases). The germline V gene has CDR1 MDHEN and CDR2 SYDVKM. V was cut by 4 bases and J by 3 bases, with 12 bases left in between. The CDR3 length is 15 residues. The CDR3 nucleotides are TGTGCCAGCAGTTCTTGGGGGGTTTACACCGGGGAGCTGTTTTTT. It is translated as CASSSWGVYTGELFF.

The V call is TRBV5-1, the J call TRBJ1-1; tentative D call: TRBD1 (6 bases). Germline-derived CDR1 and CDR2 are SGHRS and YFSETQ. Trimming left V 0 bases short and J 5 bases short, with 11 bases between. This CDR3 spans 14 amino acids. CDR3 sequence: CASSLAQGWTEAFF. In DNA form, the CDR3 reads TGCGCCAGCAGCTTGGCCCAGGGGTGGACTGAAGCTTTCTTT.

This clone occurred a few times. The V call is TRBV28, the J call TRBJ2-1; maybe TRBD2 (6 bases). The CDR3 totals 14 residues. Germline V gene sequence: CDR1 MDHEN, CDR2 SYDVKM. V was clipped by 7 bases and J by 2 bases, with 12 bases between them. The CDR3 spells CASTLSGPYNEQFF. The CDR3 nucleotides read TGTGCCAGCACCCTGAGCGGGCCCTACAATGAGCAGTTCTTC.

The chain couples TRBV3-1 (or the pseudogene TRBV3-2) to TRBJ2-1, with a tentative D call TRBD2 (5 bases). V gave up 2 bases and J gave up 7 bases, with 6 bases separating them. Germline V gene sequence: CDR1 LGHDT, CDR2 YNNKEL (reference sequence). This CDR3 spans 12 amino acids. The CDR3 reads CASSQRTNEQFF. CDR3 nucleotide sequence: TGTGCCAGCAGCCAAAGGACTAATGAGCAGTTCTTC.

The chain is built from TRBV18 and TRBJ2-5, with D perhaps matching TRBD2 (6 bases). V was pared by 3 bases and J by 1 base, with 12 bases between. The V gene's germline CDR1 is KGHSH and CDR2 LQKENI. This CDR3 contains 15 residues. The CDR3 protein is CASSPFSGSQETQYF. CDR3 DNA sequence: TGTGCCAGCTCACCCTTTAGCGGATCCCAAGAGACCCAGTACTTC.